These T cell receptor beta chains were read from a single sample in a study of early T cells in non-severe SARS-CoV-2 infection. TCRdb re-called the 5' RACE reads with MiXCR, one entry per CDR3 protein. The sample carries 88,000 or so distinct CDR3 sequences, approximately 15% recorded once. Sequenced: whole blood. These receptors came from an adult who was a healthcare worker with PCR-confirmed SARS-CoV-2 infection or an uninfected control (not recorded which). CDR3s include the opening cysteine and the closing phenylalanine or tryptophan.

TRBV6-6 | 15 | CASSYPQEGTTEAFF
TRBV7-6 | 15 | CASSHPLKSRDTQYF
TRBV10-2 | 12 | CASTSGANVLTF
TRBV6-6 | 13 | CASVREPGAEAFF
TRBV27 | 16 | CASSLYPSGSRNEQFF
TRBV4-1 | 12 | CASSPTMNEQFF
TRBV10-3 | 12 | CAIKANTGELFF
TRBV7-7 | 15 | CASSLGFASTDTQYF
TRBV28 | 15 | CASRTTAGKTGELFF
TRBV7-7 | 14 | CASSPAGVYTEAFF
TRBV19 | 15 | CASSRGLAGTGELFF
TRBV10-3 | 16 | CATQREVVLFDNEQFF
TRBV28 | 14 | CASSLIPGKNIQYF
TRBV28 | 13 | CASSLDSTYEQYF
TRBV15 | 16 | CATSRDSGVNGQKLFF
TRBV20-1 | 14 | CSAYRTALNQPQHF
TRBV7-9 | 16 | CASSRIEGMDLRGYTF
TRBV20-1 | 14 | CSARASPRGYGYTF
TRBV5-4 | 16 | CASNPGLAGFADTQYF
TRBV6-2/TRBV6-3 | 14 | CASRSRTLVNEQFF
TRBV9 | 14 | CASSVGTRPNEQFF
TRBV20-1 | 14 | CSAKGGGADYEQYF
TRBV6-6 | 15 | CASSYRSTGVIEQFF
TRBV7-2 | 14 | CASERSPGTDTQYF
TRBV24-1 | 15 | CATSAAGQRTDTQYF
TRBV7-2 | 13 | CASSSPGRVEQYF
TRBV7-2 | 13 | CASSPRRAGGYTF
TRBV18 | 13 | CASSQGQNTEAFF
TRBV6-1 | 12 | CASGRRQETQYF
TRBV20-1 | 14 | CSASPADRVTEAFF
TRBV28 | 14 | CASSLRGQLREQFF
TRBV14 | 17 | CASSQQRAGDFTGELFF
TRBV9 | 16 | CASSTPQAGHTDTQYF
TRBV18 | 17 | CASSPLSGSGGANVLTF
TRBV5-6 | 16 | CASSLFWAEMNTEAFF
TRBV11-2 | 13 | CASSPEAALEQFF
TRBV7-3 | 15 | CASSSREDSLGEQFF
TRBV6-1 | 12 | CASKTSSYEQYF
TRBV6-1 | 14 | CASSEGLPNSPLHF
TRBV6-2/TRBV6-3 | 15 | CASRRLAGGGNEQFF